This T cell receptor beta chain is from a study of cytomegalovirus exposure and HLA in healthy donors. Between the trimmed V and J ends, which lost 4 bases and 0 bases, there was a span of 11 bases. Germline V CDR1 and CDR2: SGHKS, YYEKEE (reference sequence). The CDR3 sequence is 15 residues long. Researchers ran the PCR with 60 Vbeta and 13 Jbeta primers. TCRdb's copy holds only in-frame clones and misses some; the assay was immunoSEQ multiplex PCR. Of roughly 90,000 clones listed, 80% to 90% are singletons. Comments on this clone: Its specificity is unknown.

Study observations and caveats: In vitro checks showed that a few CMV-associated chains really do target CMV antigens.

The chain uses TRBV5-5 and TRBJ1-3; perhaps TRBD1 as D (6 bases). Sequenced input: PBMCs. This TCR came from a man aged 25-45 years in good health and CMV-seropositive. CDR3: CASSVDSYSGNTIYF. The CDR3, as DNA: TGTGCCAGCAGCGTGGACAGTTACTCTGGAAACACCATATATTTT.